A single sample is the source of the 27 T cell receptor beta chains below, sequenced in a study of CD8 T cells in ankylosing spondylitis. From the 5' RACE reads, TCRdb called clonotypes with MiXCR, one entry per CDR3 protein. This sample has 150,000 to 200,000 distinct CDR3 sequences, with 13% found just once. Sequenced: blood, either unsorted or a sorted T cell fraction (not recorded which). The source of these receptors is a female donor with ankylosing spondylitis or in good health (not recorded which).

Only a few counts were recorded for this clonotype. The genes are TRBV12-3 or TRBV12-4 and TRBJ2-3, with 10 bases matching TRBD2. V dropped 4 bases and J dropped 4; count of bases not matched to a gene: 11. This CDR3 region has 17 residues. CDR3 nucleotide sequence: TGTGCCAGCAGTTCCGGGACTAGCGTCCCTACAGCAGATACGCAGTATTTT. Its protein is CASSSGTSVPTADTQYF.

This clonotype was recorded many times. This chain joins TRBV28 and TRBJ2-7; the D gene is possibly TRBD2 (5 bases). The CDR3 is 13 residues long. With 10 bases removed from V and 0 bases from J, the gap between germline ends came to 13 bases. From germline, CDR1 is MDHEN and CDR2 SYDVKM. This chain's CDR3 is CATRRGSSYEQYF. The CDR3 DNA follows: TGTGCCACACGACGGGGTAGCTCCTACGAGCAGTACTTC.

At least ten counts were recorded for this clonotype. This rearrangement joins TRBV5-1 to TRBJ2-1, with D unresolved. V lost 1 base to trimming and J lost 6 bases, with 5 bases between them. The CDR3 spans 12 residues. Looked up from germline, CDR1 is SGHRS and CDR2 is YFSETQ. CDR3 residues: CASSLTLNEQFF. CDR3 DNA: TGCGCCAGCAGCTTGACACTCAATGAGCAGTTCTTC.

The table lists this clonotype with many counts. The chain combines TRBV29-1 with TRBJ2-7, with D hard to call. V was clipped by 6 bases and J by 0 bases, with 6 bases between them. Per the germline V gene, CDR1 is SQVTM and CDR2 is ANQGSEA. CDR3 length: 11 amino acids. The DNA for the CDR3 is TGCAGCGTACTTAGCTCCTACGAGCAGTACTTC. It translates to CSVLSSYEQYF.

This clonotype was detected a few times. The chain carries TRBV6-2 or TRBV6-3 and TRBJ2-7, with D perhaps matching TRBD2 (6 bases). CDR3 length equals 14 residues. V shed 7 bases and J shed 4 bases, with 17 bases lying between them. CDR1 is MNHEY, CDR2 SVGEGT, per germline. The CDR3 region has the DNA TGTGCCAGCACCCAGGACTACCAGTTTTACGAGCAGTACTTC. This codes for CASTQDYQFYEQYF.

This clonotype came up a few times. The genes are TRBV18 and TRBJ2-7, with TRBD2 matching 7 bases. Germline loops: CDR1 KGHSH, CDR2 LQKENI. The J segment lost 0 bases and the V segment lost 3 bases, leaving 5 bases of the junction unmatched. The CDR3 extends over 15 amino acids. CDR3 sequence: CASSPREGFSYEQYF. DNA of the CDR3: TGTGCCAGCTCACCCAGGGAGGGCTTCTCCTACGAGCAGTACTTC.

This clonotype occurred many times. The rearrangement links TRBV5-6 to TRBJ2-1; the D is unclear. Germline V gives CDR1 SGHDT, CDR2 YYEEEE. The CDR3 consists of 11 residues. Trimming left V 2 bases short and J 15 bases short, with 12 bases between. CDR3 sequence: CASSLNYARFF. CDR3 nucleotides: TGTGCCAGCAGCTTAAACTATGCCCGGTTCTTC.

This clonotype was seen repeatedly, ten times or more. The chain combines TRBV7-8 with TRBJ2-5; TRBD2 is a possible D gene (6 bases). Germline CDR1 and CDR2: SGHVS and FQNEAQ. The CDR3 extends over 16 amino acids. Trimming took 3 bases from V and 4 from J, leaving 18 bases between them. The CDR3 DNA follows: TGTGCCAGCAGCTTGAGAACCGGGACTGAGGGAGAGACCCAGTACTTC. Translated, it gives CASSLRTGTEGETQYF.

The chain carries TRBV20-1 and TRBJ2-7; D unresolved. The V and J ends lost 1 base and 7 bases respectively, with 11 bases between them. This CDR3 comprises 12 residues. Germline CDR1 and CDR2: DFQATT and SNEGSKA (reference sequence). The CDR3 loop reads CSARVRAWEQYF. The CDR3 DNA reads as TGCAGTGCTAGAGTCCGAGCGTGGGAGCAGTACTTC.

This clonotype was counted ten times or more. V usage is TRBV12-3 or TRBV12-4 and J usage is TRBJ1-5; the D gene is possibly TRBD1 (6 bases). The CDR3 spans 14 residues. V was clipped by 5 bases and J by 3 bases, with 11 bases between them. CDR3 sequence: CASSPQGDNQPQHF. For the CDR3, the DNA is TGTGCCAGCAGTCCACAGGGAGACAATCAGCCCCAGCATTTT.

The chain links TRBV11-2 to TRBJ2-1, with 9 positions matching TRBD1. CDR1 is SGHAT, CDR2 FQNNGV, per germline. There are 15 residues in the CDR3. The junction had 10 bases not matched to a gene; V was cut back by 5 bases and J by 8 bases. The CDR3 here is CASSTPGQGGYEQFF. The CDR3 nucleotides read TGTGCCAGCAGCACCCCGGGACAGGGAGGCTATGAGCAGTTCTTC.

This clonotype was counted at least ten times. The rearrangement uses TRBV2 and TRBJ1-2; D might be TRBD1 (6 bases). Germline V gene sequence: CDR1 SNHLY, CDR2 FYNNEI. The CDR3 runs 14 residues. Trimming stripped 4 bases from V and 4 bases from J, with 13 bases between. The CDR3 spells CASSGRGWGYGYTF. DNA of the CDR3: TGTGCCAGCAGTGGGAGGGGGTGGGGCTATGGCTACACCTTC.

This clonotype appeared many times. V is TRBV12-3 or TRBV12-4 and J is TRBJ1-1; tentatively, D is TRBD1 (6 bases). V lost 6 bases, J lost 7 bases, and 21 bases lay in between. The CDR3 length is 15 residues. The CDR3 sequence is CASSIRAGGRYEAFF. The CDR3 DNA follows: TGTGCCAGCAGCATTCGAGCTGGGGGGCGTTATGAAGCTTTCTTT.

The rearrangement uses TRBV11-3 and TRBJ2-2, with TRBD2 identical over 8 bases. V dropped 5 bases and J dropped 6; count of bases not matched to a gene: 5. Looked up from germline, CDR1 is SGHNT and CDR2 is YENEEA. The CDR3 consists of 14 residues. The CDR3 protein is CASSLGGVPGELFF. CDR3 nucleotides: TGTGCCAGCAGCCTCGGGGGGGTACCCGGGGAGCTGTTTTTT.

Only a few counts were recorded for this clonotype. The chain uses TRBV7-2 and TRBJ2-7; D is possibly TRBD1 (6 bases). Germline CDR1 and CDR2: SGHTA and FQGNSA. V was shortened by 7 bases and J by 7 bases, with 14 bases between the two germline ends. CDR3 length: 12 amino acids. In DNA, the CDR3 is TGTGCCAGCAACTCCGGGACATCAGAGCAGTACTTC. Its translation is CASNSGTSEQYF. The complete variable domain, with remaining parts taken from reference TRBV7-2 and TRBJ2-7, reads GAGVSQSPSNKVTEKGKDVELRCDPISGHTALYWYRQSLGQGLEFLIYFQGNSAPDKSGLPSDRFSAERTGGSVSTLTIQRTQQEDSAVYLCASNSGTSEQYFGPGTRLTVT.

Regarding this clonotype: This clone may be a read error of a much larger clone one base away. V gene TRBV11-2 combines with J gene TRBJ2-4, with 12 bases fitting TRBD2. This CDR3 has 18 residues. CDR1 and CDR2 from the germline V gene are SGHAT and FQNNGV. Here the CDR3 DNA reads TGTGCCAGCAGCCTCCGACTAGCGGGAGACCTAGCCAACAACATTCAGTACTTC. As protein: CASSLRLAGDLANNIQYF.

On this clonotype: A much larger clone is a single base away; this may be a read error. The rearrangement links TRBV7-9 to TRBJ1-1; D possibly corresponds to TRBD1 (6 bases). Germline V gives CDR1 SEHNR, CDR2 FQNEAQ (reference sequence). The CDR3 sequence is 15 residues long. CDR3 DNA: TGTGCCAGCAGCCGATCAGGGGCCATGAACACTGAAACTTTCTTT. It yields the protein CASSRSGAMNTETFF.

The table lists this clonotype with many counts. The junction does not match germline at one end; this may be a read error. CDR3 sequence: CASRLGVNTGELFF. The DNA for the CDR3 is TGCGCCAGCAGGTTGGGGGTAAACACCGGGGAGCTGTTTTTT. V and J are TRBV5-1 and TRBJ2-2; D is perhaps TRBD1 or TRBD2 (5 bases each). The CDR3 has 14 residues. Germline CDR1 and CDR2: SGHRS and YFSETQ. Supplemented by reference TRBV5-1 and TRBJ2-2, the full variable domain reads KAGVTQTPRYLIKTRGQQVTLSCSPISGHRSVSWYQQTPGQGLQFLFEYFSETQRNKGNFPGRFSGRQFSNSRSEMNVSTLELGDSALYLCASRLGVNTGELFFGEGSRLTVL.

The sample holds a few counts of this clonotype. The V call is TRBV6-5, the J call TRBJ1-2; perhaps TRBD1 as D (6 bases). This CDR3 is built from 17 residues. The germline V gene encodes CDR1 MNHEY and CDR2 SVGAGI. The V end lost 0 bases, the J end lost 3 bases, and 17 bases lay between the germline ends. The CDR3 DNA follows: TGTGCCAGCAGTTACTCTACTATAGGACAGCCGGACTATGGCTACACCTTC. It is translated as CASSYSTIGQPDYGYTF.

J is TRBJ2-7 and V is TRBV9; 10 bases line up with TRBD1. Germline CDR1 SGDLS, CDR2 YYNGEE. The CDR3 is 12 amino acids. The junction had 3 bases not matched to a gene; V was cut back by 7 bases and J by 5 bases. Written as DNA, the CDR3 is TGTGCCAGCGGACAGGGGGGCGACGAGCAGTACTTC. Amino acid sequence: CASGQGGDEQYF.

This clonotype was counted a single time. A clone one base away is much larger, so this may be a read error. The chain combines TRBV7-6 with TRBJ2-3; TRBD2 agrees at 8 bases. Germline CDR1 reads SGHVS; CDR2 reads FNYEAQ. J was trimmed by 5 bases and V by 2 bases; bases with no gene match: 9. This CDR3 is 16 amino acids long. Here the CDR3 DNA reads TGTGCCAGCAGCTTATTAGCGGGATCTCTGGTAGATACGCAGTATTTT. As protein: CASSLLAGSLVDTQYF.

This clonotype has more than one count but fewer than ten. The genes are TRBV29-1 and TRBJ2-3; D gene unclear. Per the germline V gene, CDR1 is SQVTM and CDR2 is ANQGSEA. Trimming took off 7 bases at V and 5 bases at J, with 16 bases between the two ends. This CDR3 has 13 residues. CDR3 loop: CSAFSVGEDTQYF. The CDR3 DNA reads TGCAGCGCATTTAGTGTGGGTGAAGATACGCAGTATTTT.

The CDR3: CASKKGDNTGELFF. In DNA, the CDR3 is TGTGCCAGCAAGAAAGGGGATAACACCGGGGAGCTGTTTTTT. This chain uses TRBV6-1 with TRBJ2-2; TRBD1 is a possible D gene (5 bases). There are 14 residues in the CDR3. V dropped 7 bases and J dropped 2 bases, with 11 bases sitting between them. The germline V gene has CDR1 MNHNS and CDR2 SASEGT.

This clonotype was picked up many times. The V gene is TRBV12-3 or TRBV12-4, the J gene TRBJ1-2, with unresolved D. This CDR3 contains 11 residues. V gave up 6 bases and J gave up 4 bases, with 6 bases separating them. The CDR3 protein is CASSVGYGYTF. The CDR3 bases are TGTGCCAGCAGCGTCGGCTATGGCTACACCTTC.

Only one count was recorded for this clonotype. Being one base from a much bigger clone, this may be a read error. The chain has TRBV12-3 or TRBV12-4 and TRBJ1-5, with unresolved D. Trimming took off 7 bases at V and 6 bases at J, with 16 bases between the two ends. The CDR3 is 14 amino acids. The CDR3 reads CASNPDGQTQPQHF. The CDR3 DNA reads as TGTGCCAGCAACCCCGATGGTCAAACTCAGCCCCAGCATTTT.

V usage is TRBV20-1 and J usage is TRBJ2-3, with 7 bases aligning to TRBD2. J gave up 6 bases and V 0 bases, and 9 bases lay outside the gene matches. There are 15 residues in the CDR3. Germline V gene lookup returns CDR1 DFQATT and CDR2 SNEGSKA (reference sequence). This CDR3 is CSARDTGTNGDTQYF. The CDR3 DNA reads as TGCAGTGCTAGAGACACCGGGACTAACGGTGATACGCAGTATTTT.

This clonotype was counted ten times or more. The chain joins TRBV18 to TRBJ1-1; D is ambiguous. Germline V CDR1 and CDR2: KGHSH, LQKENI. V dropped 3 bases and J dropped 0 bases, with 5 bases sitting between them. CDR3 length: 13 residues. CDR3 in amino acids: CASSPVLNTEAFF. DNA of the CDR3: TGTGCCAGCTCACCCGTTTTGAACACTGAAGCTTTCTTT.